This paragraph reports one TCR beta chain. The antigen is undetermined. These data are taken from a study of CD8 T cells in ankylosing spondylitis. Study-wide results and caveats: There was a TCR beta motif, made of several highly homologous variants, that appeared characteristic of ankylosing spondylitis blood.

For TCR beta, libraries came from quantitative 5'-RACE with molecular barcodes. Each CDR3 protein is one row after TCRdb ran MiXCR on the 5' RACE reads. The repertoire holds 300,000 to 400,000 distinct CDR3 sequences, with 20% to 25% as singletons. This clonotype was sampled from a male donor with ankylosing spondylitis. Sequences were obtained from blood, either unsorted or a sorted T cell fraction (not recorded which).

CDR3 DNA: TGCAGCGTTGGTTCCGACAATGAGCAGTTCTTC. Amino acids: CSVGSDNEQFF. This chain joins TRBV29-1 and TRBJ2-1; no clear D. In germline, CDR1 is SQVTM, CDR2 ANQGSEA. V lost 4 bases to trimming and J lost 5 bases, with 6 bases between them. The CDR3 totals 11 residues.